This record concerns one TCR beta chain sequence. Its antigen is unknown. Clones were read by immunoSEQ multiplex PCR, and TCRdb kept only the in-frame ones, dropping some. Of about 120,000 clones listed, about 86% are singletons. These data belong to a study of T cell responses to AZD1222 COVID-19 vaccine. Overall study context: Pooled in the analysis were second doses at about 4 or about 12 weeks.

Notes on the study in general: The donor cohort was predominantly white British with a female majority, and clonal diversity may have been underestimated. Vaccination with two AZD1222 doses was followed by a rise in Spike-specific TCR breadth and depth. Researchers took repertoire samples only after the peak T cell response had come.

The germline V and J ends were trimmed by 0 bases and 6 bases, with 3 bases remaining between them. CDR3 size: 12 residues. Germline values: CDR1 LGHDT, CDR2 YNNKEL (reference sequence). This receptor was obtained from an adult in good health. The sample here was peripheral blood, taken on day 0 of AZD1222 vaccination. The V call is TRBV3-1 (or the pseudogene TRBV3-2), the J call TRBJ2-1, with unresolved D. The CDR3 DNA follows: TGTGCCAGCAGCCAAGAATTCAATGAGCAGTTCTTC. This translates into CASSQEFNEQFF.